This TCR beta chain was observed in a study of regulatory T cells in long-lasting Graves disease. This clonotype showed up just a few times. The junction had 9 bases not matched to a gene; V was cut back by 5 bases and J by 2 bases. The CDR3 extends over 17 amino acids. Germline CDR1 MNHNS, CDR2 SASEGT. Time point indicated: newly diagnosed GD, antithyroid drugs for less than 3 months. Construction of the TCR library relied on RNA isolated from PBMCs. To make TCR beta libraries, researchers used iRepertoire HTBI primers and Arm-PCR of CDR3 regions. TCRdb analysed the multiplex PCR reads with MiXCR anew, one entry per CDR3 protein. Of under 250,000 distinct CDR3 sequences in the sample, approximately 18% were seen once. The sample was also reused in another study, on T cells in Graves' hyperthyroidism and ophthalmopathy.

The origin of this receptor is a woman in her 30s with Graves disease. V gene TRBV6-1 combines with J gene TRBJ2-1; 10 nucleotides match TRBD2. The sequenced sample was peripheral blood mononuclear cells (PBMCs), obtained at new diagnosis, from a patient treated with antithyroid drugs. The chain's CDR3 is CASSPRTSGTTYNEQFF. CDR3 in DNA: TGTGCCAGCAGTCCGCGGACTAGCGGAACTACCTACAATGAGCAGTTCTTC.